These 21 T cell receptor beta chains share one sample of origin, sequenced in a study of response to subunit inactivated influenza vaccine. TCRdb processed the RT-PCR reads anew with MiXCR; each CDR3 protein has one entry. The data hold about 180,000 distinct CDR3 sequences, with roughly 8.7% observed a single time. The sequencing used non-naive T cells sorted from PBMCs, collected on the day of vaccination. The receptors shown here come from a man between 45 and 60 years old who received an inactivated influenza vaccine.

The chain joins TRBV11-2 to TRBJ1-1; D possibly corresponds to TRBD1 (5 bases). Looked up from germline, CDR1 is SGHAT and CDR2 is FQNNGV. Trimming took off 0 bases at V and 5 bases at J, with 10 bases between the two ends. This CDR3 has 14 amino acids. The CDR3 DNA sequence: TGTGCCAGCAGCTTAGATCCAGGGCTGACTGAAGCTTTCTTT. It translates to CASSLDPGLTEAFF.

The V gene is TRBV6-2 or TRBV6-3, the J gene TRBJ1-6; no definite D call. The CDR3 loop spans 15 amino acids. Between the trimmed V and J ends, which lost 2 bases and 10 bases, there was a span of 15 bases. CDR1 is MNHEY and CDR2 is SVGEGT in the germline V gene. As DNA, the CDR3 is TGTGCCAGCAGTTACAAGAAGGGCGGGAAATCACCCCTCCACTTT. Its protein product is CASSYKKGGKSPLHF.

This clonotype was recorded at least ten times. The chain joins TRBV4-3 to TRBJ2-1, with 9 bases aligning to TRBD2. Germline CDR1 reads LGHNA; CDR2 reads YSLEER. This CDR3 contains 15 residues. V dropped 3 bases and J dropped 7; count of bases not matched to a gene: 7. CDR3 nucleotides: TGCGCCAGCAGCCAGGTGACTAGCGGTTGGAATGAGCAGTTCTTC. This translates into CASSQVTSGWNEQFF.

At least ten counts were recorded for this clonotype. This rearrangement joins TRBV12-3 or TRBV12-4 to TRBJ2-2; TRBD1 might be the D (6 bases). The V end lost 0 bases, the J end lost 2 bases, and 7 bases lay between the germline ends. This CDR3 region has 15 residues. Written as DNA, the CDR3 is TGTGCCAGCAGTTTAGCACAGGGCAACACCGGGGAGCTGTTTTTT. It yields the protein CASSLAQGNTGELFF.

This clonotype was seen only a few times. This chain joins TRBV29-1 and TRBJ1-6; D possibly corresponds to TRBD1 (5 bases). Germline V gene data show CDR1 as SQVTM and CDR2 as ANQGSEA. CDR3 size: 13 residues. Deletions cut 5 bases from V and 7 bases from J, with 12 bases between. CDR3 amino acids: CSVMQGENSPLHF. CDR3 nucleotides: TGCAGCGTTATGCAGGGAGAGAATTCACCCCTCCACTTT.

The chain recombines TRBV6-2 or TRBV6-3 with TRBJ1-5; no firm D call. Trimming left V 3 bases short and J 4 bases short, with 10 bases between. The CDR3 sequence is 14 residues long. The V gene's germline CDR1 is MNHEY and CDR2 SVGEGT. The CDR3 protein is CASSYRSINQPQHF. CDR3 coding DNA: TGTGCCAGCAGTTATCGGTCTATAAATCAGCCCCAGCATTTT.

The genes are TRBV3-1 and TRBJ1-2; maybe TRBD1 (5 bases). The CDR3 is 12 amino acids. Germline V gene sequence: CDR1 LGHDT, CDR2 YNNKEL (reference sequence). V lost 3 bases and J 5 bases, leaving 7 bases between the germline ends. CDR3: CASSQSGYGYTF. The CDR3 DNA follows: TGTGCCAGCAGCCAGTCAGGGTATGGCTACACCTTC.

The CDR3 spells CASSAGTSTNQPQHF. The CDR3 nucleotides read TGTGCCAGCAGTGCTGGGACATCCACAAATCAGCCCCAGCATTTT. The V call is TRBV2, the J call TRBJ1-5; possible D gene TRBD1, 6 bases. Trimming took off 4 bases at V and 4 bases at J, with 14 bases between the two ends. The CDR3 is 15 amino acids. Germline values: CDR1 SNHLY, CDR2 FYNNEI.

The V gene is TRBV6-5, the J gene TRBJ1-2; D is unclear. Trimming cost V 3 bases and J 4 bases, with 15 bases left between them. This CDR3 has 15 amino acids. Per the germline V gene, CDR1 is MNHEY and CDR2 is SVGAGI. The CDR3: CASSYKGSLSYGYTF. In nucleotides, the CDR3 is TGTGCCAGCAGTTATAAAGGGTCGCTGTCCTATGGCTACACCTTC.

The J gene is TRBJ2-7, the V gene TRBV28, with a weak D call TRBD1 (5 bases). The CDR3 consists of 13 residues. Between the trimmed V and J ends, which lost 7 bases and 2 bases, there was a span of 12 bases. CDR1 and CDR2 (germline): MDHEN, SYDVKM. The CDR3 region has the DNA TGTGCCAGCAAGGGGCAGGGAACCTACGAGCAGTACTTC. Amino acid sequence: CASKGQGTYEQYF.

The V gene is TRBV2, the J gene TRBJ2-7; possibly TRBD1 or TRBD2 for D (6 bases each). Germline CDR1 reads SNHLY; CDR2 reads FYNNEI. The CDR3 extends over 14 amino acids. V shed 6 bases and J shed 3 bases, with 15 bases lying between them. The CDR3 spells CASRRDKPNYEQYF. The CDR3 nucleotides read TGTGCCAGCAGGCGGGACAAACCGAACTACGAGCAGTACTTC.

This chain links TRBV20-1 with TRBJ2-1, with a possible D match to TRBD1 (5 bases). V was trimmed by 6 bases and J by 6 bases, leaving 15 bases between them. Germline CDR1 is DFQATT and CDR2 is SNEGSKA (reference sequence). The CDR3 extends over 13 amino acids. CDR3 sequence reads: CSARNPQGNEQFF. For the CDR3, the DNA is TGCAGTGCCCGCAATCCTCAGGGCAATGAGCAGTTCTTC.

The chain carries TRBV7-3 and TRBJ2-1; D remains ambiguous. The CDR3 loop spans 13 amino acids. The V gene's germline CDR1 is SGHTA and CDR2 FQGTGA. V lost 2 bases and J lost 5, with 7 bases in between. This chain's CDR3 is CASSLSEDNEQFF. The CDR3 DNA follows: TGTGCCAGCAGCTTATCAGAGGACAATGAGCAGTTCTTC.

Only a few counts were recorded for this clonotype. V is TRBV20-1 and J is TRBJ2-2; no reliable D call. Trimming cost V 1 base and J 2 bases, with 8 bases left between them. Germline CDR1 is DFQATT and CDR2 is SNEGSKA (reference sequence). CDR3 size: 14 residues. The CDR3 loop reads CSARGRKNTGELFF. DNA for the CDR3: TGCAGTGCTAGAGGACGGAAAAACACCGGGGAGCTGTTTTTT.

J is TRBJ2-3 and V is TRBV12-3 or TRBV12-4, with D maybe TRBD2 (6 bases). V lost 4 bases and J 5 bases, leaving 7 bases between the germline ends. The CDR3 has 12 residues. CDR3 DNA: TGTGCCAGCAGTTGGAGGGGAGATACGCAGTATTTT. Translated, it gives CASSWRGDTQYF.

This clonotype was picked up a small number of times. The chain recombines TRBV28 with TRBJ1-5, with no clear D. Germline assignment: CDR1 MDHEN and CDR2 SYDVKM. V was clipped by 5 bases and J by 5 bases, with 13 bases between them. CDR3 length: 14 amino acids. The chain's CDR3 is CASSPISGYQPQHF. CDR3 nucleotides: TGTGCCAGCAGTCCTATTTCGGGGTATCAGCCCCAGCATTTT. Variable domain in full (rest from reference TRBV28 and TRBJ1-5): DVKVTQSSRYLVKRTGEKVFLECVQDMDHENMFWYRQDPGLGLRLIYFSYDVKMKEKGDIPEGYSVSREKKERFSLILESASTNQTSMYLCASSPISGYQPQHFGDGTRLSIL.

This clonotype was seen ten or more times. The chain is built from TRBV10-2 and TRBJ1-1; D is unresolved. Germline values: CDR1 WSHSY, CDR2 SAAADI. The ends were cut back, 8 bases at V and 5 bases at J, with 15 bases in the middle. The CDR3 runs 13 residues. The CDR3 sequence is CASGPSVGTEAFF. The CDR3 DNA follows: TGCGCCAGCGGGCCCTCCGTGGGGACTGAAGCTTTCTTT.

The V gene is TRBV7-9, the J gene TRBJ2-1; possible D gene TRBD1, 6 bases. V was clipped by 5 bases and J by 1 base, with 9 bases between them. This CDR3 has 14 amino acids. CDR1 and CDR2 (germline): SEHNR, FQNEAQ (reference sequence). The CDR3 DNA follows: TGTGCCAGCAGCCGGGACATATCCTACAATGAGCAGTTCTTC. It translates to CASSRDISYNEQFF.

This clonotype was recorded a few times. V gene TRBV10-3 combines with J gene TRBJ1-1, with 7 bases matching TRBD1. Germline V gene data show CDR1 as ENHRY and CDR2 as SYGVKD. The J segment lost 12 bases and the V segment lost 2 bases, leaving 15 bases of the junction unmatched. The CDR3 sequence is 15 residues long. The CDR3: CAISEPLGQNKVSFF. The CDR3 region has the DNA TGTGCCATCAGTGAGCCCCTGGGACAGAATAAGGTCTCTTTCTTT.

This clonotype was observed many times. This sequence joins TRBV5-6 and TRBJ2-6, with 13 bases matching TRBD2. V lost 1 base to trimming and J lost 2 bases; unmatched junction nucleotides: 9. Germline V lookup: CDR1 SGHDT, CDR2 YYEEEE. This CDR3 has 20 residues. The CDR3 sequence is CASSLSRTSGSRAGANVLTF. For the CDR3, the DNA is TGTGCCAGCAGCTTGAGTAGGACTAGCGGGAGCAGAGCTGGGGCCAACGTCCTGACTTTC.

The chain is built from TRBV19 and TRBJ2-1; D ambiguous. CDR1 and CDR2 (germline): LNHDA, SQIVND (reference sequence). V dropped 1 base and J dropped 4 bases, with 14 bases sitting between them. The CDR3 runs 16 residues. The CDR3 reads CASSIGLDRRYNEQFF. The CDR3 nucleotides read TGTGCCAGTAGTATAGGACTGGACCGGAGATACAATGAGCAGTTCTTC.